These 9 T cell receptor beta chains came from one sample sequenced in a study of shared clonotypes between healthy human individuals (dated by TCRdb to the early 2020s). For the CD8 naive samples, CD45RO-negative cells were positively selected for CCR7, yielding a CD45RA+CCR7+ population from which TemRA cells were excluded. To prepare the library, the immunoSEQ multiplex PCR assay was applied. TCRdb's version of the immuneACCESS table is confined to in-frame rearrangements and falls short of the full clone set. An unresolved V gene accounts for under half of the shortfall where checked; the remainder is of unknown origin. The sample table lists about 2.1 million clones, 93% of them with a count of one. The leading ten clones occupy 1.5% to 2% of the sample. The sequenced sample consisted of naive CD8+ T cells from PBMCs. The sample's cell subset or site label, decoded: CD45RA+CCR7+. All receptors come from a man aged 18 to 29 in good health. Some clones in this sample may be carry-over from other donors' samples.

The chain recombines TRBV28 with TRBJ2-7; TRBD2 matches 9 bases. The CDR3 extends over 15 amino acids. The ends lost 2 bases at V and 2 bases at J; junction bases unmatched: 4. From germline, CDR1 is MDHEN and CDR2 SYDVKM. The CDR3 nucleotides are TGTGCCAGCAGTTTACTAGCGGGACCTACCTACGAGCAGTACTTC. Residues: CASSLLAGPTYEQYF.

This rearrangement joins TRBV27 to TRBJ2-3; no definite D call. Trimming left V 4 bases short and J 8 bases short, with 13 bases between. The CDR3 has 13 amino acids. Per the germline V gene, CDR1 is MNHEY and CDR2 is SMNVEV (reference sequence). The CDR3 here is CASSYGITFTQYF. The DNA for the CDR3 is TGTGCCAGCAGTTACGGTATAACTTTTACGCAGTATTTT.

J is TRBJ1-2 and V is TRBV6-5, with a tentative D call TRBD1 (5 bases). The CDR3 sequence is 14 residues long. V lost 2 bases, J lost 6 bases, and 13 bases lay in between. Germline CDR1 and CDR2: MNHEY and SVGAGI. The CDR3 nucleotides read TGTGCCAGCAGTTACAGCGGGGGTGGGGATGGCTACACCTTC. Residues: CASSYSGGGDGYTF.

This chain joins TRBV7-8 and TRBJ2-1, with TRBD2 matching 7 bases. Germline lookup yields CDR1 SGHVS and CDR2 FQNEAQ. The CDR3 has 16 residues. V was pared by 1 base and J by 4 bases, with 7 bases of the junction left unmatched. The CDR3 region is CASSLGGGLLYNEQFF. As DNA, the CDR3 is TGTGCCAGCAGCTTAGGGGGGGGTCTATTGTACAATGAGCAGTTCTTC.

In DNA form, the CDR3 reads TGTGCCAGCAGCGTAAATGACAATCACGAGCAGTACTTC. It codes for CASSVNDNHEQYF. The chain combines TRBV9 with TRBJ2-7, with D unclear. The CDR3 is 13 residues long. V lost 1 base to trimming and J lost 5 bases, with 10 bases between them. Germline V gives CDR1 SGDLS, CDR2 YYNGEE.

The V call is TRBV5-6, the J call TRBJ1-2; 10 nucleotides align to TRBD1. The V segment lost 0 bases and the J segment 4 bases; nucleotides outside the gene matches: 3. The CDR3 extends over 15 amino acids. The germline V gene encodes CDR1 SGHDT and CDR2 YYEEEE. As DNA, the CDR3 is TGTGCCAGCAGCTTGGGACAGGGGGCCTTCTATGGCTACACCTTC. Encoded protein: CASSLGQGAFYGYTF.

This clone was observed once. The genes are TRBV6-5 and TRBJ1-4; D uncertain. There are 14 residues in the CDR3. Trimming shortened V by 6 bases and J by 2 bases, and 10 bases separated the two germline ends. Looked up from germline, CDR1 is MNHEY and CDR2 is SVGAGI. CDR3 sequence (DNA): TGTGCCAGCAGGGGTTTCGGTACTAATGAAAAACTGTTTTTT. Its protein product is CASRGFGTNEKLFF.

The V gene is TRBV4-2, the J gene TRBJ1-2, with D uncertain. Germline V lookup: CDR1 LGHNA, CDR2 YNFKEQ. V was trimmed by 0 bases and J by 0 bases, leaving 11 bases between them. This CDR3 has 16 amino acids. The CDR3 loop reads CASSQDRVTANYGYTF. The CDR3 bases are TGTGCCAGCAGCCAAGATAGGGTCACAGCTAACTATGGCTACACCTTC.

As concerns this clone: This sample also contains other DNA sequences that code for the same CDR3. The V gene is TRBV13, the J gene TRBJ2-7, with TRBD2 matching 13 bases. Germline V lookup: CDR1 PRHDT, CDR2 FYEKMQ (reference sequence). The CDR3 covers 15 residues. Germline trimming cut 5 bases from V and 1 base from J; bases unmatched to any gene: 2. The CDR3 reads CASSPGLAGSYEQYF. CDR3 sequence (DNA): TGTGCCAGCAGCCCGGGACTAGCGGGATCCTACGAGCAGTACTTC.